The 17 T cell receptor beta chains listed next were all sequenced from one sample in a study of cytomegalovirus exposure and HLA in healthy donors. The table came from immunoSEQ multiplex PCR; TCRdb's copy has only in-frame clones and leaves some out. The profile shows about 140,000 clones, about 90% of them singletons. Sequencing was carried out using PBMCs. These receptors were collected from a young woman in good health and CMV-seropositive.

The chain links TRBV27 to TRBJ1-1, with D tentatively TRBD1 (5 bases). The germline V and J ends were trimmed by 0 bases and 4 bases, with 9 bases remaining between them. Germline V gives CDR1 MNHEY, CDR2 SMNVEV (reference sequence). The CDR3 is 14 residues long. The CDR3 sequence is CASSLSGDSTEAFF. CDR3 sequence (DNA): TGTGCCAGCAGTTTATCGGGCGACAGCACTGAAGCTTTCTTT.

The chain carries TRBV5-1 and TRBJ2-3, with D perhaps matching TRBD2 (5 bases). Germline values: CDR1 SGHRS, CDR2 YFSETQ. The V end was cut by 1 base, the J end by 5 bases, with 14 bases between. This CDR3 is 15 amino acids long. The CDR3 reads CASSLYRDAGDTQYF. For the CDR3, the DNA is TGCGCCAGCAGCTTGTATCGGGATGCCGGAGATACGCAGTATTTT.

This chain uses TRBV28 with TRBJ1-5; D gene unclear. The germline CDR1 and CDR2 sequences are MDHEN and SYDVKM. The V end lost 7 bases, the J end lost 1 base, and 14 bases lay between the germline ends. The CDR3 runs 15 residues. CDR3 bases: TGTGCCAGCACCATGACACATGTAAGCAATCAGCCCCAGCATTTT. It codes for CASTMTHVSNQPQHF.

This clone was seen only once. This sequence joins TRBV7-2 and TRBJ1-2; TRBD1 matches 8 bases. The CDR3 extends over 15 amino acids. CDR1 SGHTA and CDR2 FQGNSA come from the germline V gene. Trimming removed 5 bases from V and 4 bases from J; junction bases left unmatched: 9. CDR3 bases: TGTGCCAGCAGCCCGCGACAGGGGCCTCTCTATGGCTACACCTTC. It is translated as CASSPRQGPLYGYTF.

The J gene is TRBJ2-5, the V gene TRBV27; TRBD1 agrees at 8 bases. V lost 3 bases to trimming and J lost 4 bases; unmatched junction nucleotides: 10. Germline CDR1 is MNHEY and CDR2 is SMNVEV (reference sequence). The CDR3 is 16 residues long. CDR3: CASSFGAGGRRETQYF. The DNA for the CDR3 is TGTGCCAGCAGTTTCGGGGCAGGGGGCAGGCGAGAGACCCAGTACTTC.

This chain joins TRBV7-2 and TRBJ2-1; D is uncertain. The CDR3 loop spans 11 amino acids. CDR1 is SGHTA, CDR2 FQGNSA, per germline. Trimming stripped 6 bases from V and 5 bases from J, with 5 bases between. The CDR3, as DNA: TGTGCCAGCAGTTATCACAATGAGCAGTTCTTC. Its protein is CASSYHNEQFF.

CDR3 DNA: TGTGCCAGCTCACCGGATCGGACAGCCCATGAAAAACTGTTTTTT. Translation: CASSPDRTAHEKLFF. This chain joins TRBV18 and TRBJ1-4; a weak D match, TRBD1 (6 bases). The CDR3 runs to 15 residues. Deletions cut 3 bases from V and 6 bases from J, with 14 bases between. Per germline, CDR1 KGHSH and CDR2 LQKENI.

The V gene is TRBV2, the J gene TRBJ1-2; no firm D call. Germline values: CDR1 SNHLY, CDR2 FYNNEI. The length of the CDR3 is 13 residues. Trimming took off 2 bases at V and 7 bases at J, with 11 bases between the two ends. CDR3 DNA sequence: TGTGCCAGCAGTGAATCCGGGTCTGGTGGCTACACCTTC. It translates to CASSESGSGGYTF.

The chain employs TRBV5-1 and TRBJ2-3, with D possibly TRBD1 on 6 matching bases. Germline loops: CDR1 SGHRS, CDR2 YFSETQ. This CDR3 contains 15 residues. V was pared by 2 bases and J by 4 bases, with 14 bases between. The CDR3 region has the DNA TGCGCCAGCAGCTTCGAGCTACAGGGTGCAGATACGCAGTATTTT. It yields the protein CASSFELQGADTQYF.

The chain couples TRBV9 to TRBJ2-3, with TRBD2 matching over 9 bases. The CDR3 consists of 15 residues. Germline lookup yields CDR1 SGDLS and CDR2 YYNGEE. Trimming removed 3 bases from V and 3 bases from J; junction bases left unmatched: 5. In DNA form, the CDR3 reads TGTGCCAGCAGCGATAGCGGGGGTTGGACAGATACGCAGTATTTT. Its translation is CASSDSGGWTDTQYF.

The chain employs TRBV10-3 and TRBJ1-1; D call uncertain. The CDR3 length is 15 residues. Per the germline V gene, CDR1 is ENHRY and CDR2 is SYGVKD. V lost 3 bases, J lost 5 bases, and 16 bases lay in between. CDR3 in amino acids: CAISEIVAGRTEAFF. The DNA of the CDR3 is TGTGCCATCAGTGAAATCGTGGCAGGAAGAACTGAAGCTTTCTTT.

V gene TRBV27 combines with J gene TRBJ2-7, with 8 bases matching TRBD2. Germline lookup yields CDR1 MNHEY and CDR2 SMNVEV (reference sequence). The CDR3 runs 14 residues. Unmatched junction bases numbered 8, after V lost 6 bases and J lost 4 bases. The CDR3 sequence is CASSLAGINYEQYF. CDR3 sequence (DNA): TGTGCCAGCAGCTTAGCGGGAATAAATTACGAGCAGTACTTC.

In nucleotides, the CDR3 is TGTGCCAGCAGTCTCCACCGGGCAGGGATTTCTGGGGCCAACGTCCTGACTTTC. It translates to CASSLHRAGISGANVLTF. The gene calls are TRBV28 and TRBJ2-6; D is possibly TRBD1 (5 bases). V was shortened by 5 bases and J by 1 base, with 18 bases between the two germline ends. The CDR3 is 18 amino acids. Per the germline V gene, CDR1 is MDHEN and CDR2 is SYDVKM.

The CDR3: CASSSRTSGSHEQYF. CDR3 DNA sequence: TGTGCCAGCAGCTCCCGGACTAGCGGGAGCCACGAGCAGTACTTC. This chain connects TRBV11-2 to TRBJ2-7, with 13 bases that match TRBD2. The CDR3 loop spans 15 amino acids. The V gene's germline CDR1 is SGHAT and CDR2 FQNNGV. Trimming removed 4 bases from V and 5 bases from J; junction bases left unmatched: 5. Looking up the rest from reference TRBV11-2 and TRBJ2-7 gives the full variable domain: EAGVAQSPRYKIIEKRQSVAFWCNPISGHATLYWYQQILGQGPKLLIQFQNNGVVDDSQLPKDRFSAERLKGVDSTLKIQPAKLEDSAVYLCASSSRTSGSHEQYFGPGTRLTVT.

The rearrangement links TRBV6-5 to TRBJ2-7; 8 nucleotides match TRBD1. CDR1 is MNHEY and CDR2 is SVGAGI in the germline V gene. This CDR3 is built from 12 residues. V lost 6 bases to trimming and J lost 7 bases; unmatched junction nucleotides: 5. CDR3 nucleotides: TGTGCCAGCAGCACTACAGGGGGTGAGCAGTACTTC. Its protein product is CASSTTGGEQYF.

The chain employs TRBV5-1 and TRBJ2-2; TRBD1 is a possible D gene (6 bases). CDR1 and CDR2 from the germline V gene are SGHRS and YFSETQ. There are 15 residues in the CDR3. V gave up 0 bases and J gave up 3 bases, with 9 bases separating them. Here the CDR3 reads CASSLDGQHTGELFF. Here the CDR3 DNA reads TGCGCCAGCAGCTTGGACGGACAGCACACCGGGGAGCTGTTTTTT.

The chain couples TRBV4-2 to TRBJ2-1; 8 bases align to TRBD2. CDR3 length: 16 residues. V trimming: 1 base; J trimming: 0 bases; junction bases outside the gene matches: 2. CDR1 and CDR2 from the germline V gene are LGHNA and YNFKEQ. DNA for the CDR3: TGTGCCAGCAGCCAAGGCGGGACTAGCTCCTACAATGAGCAGTTCTTC. It codes for CASSQGGTSSYNEQFF.